The clone carrying this TCR beta chain was seen only once. Replicate PCRs for sorted subsets used around 200 ng DNA; this equaled about 30,000 T cell genomes. Repertoires were generated with immunoSEQ multiplex PCR, while TCRdb's copy carries only in-frame clones and drops some. The data show approximately 2,300,000 clones, 80% to 95% seen once. This entry comes from a study of shared clonotypes between healthy human individuals. Sequenced: naive CD4+ T cells from PBMCs. Subset defined: CD45RA+ positively selected. The sequence came from a man between 18 and 35 years old in good health. Some clones in this sample may be carry-over from other donors' samples.

CDR3 nucleotide sequence: TGTGCCAGCGGGGTCAGGGGTAGCAATCAGCCCCAGCATTTT. Protein sequence: CASGVRGSNQPQHF. This sequence joins TRBV2 and TRBJ1-5; D perhaps matches TRBD1 (6 bases). Trimming removed 8 bases at V and 0 bases at J, with 11 bases between. The CDR3 loop spans 14 amino acids. The V gene's germline CDR1 is SNHLY and CDR2 FYNNEI.